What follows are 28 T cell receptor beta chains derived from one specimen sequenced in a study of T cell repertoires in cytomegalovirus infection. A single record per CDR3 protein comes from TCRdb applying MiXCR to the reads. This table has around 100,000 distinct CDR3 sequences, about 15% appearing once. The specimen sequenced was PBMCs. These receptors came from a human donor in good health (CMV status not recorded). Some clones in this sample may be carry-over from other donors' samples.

The CDR3 loop is CASSLDRGYYEQFF. As DNA, the CDR3 is TGTGCCAGCAGCTTAGACAGGGGGTATTACGAGCAGTTCTTC. V is TRBV11-2 and J is TRBJ2-7, with 7 bases that match TRBD1. The J call may be mistaken, given a closer DNA end match to TRBJ2-1. Germline loops: CDR1 SGHAT, CDR2 FQNNGV. This CDR3 is built from 14 residues.

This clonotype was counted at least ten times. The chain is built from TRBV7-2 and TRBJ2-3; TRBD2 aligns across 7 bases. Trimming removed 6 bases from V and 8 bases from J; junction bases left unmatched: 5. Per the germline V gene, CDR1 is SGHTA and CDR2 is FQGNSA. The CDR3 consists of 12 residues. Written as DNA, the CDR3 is TGTGCCAGCAGTACGGGACTAAGTACGCAGTATTTT. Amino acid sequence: CASSTGLSTQYF.

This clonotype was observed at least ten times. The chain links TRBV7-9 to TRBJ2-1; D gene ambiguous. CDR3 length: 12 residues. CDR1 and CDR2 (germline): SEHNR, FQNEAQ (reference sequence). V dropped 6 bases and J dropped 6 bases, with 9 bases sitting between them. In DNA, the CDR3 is TGTGCCAGCAGTCCCACCACCAATGAGCAGTTCTTC. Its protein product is CASSPTTNEQFF.

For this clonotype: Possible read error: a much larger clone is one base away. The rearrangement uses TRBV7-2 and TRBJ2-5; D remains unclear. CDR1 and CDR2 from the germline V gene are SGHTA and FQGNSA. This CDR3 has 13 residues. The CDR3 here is CACSLEDGVTQYF. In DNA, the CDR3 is TGTGCCTGCAGCTTAGAGGATGGGGTGACCCAGTACTTC.

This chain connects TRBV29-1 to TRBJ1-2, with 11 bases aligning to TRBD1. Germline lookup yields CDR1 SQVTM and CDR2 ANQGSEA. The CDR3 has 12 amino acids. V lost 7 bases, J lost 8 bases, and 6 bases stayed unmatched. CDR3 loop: CSAGTGGFGYTF. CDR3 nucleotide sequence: TGCAGCGCCGGGACAGGGGGTTTCGGCTACACCTTC.

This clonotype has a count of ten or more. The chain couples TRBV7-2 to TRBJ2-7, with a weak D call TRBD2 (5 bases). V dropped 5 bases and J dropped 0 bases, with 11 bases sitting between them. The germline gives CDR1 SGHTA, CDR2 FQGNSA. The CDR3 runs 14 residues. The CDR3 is CASSPPGISYEQYF. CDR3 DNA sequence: TGTGCCAGCAGCCCCCCCGGGATCTCCTACGAGCAGTACTTC.

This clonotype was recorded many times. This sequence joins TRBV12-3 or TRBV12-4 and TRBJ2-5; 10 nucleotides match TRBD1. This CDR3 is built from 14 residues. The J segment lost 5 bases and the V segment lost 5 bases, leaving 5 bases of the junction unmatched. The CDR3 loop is CASSRQGAWETQYF. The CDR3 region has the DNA TGTGCCAGCAGTCGACAGGGGGCCTGGGAGACCCAGTACTTC.

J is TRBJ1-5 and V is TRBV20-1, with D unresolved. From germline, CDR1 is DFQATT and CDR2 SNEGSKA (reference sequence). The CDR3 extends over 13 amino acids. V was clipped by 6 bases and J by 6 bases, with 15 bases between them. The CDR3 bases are TGCAGTGCCCTCGGGGAAATCGGTCAGCCCCAGCATTTT. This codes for CSALGEIGQPQHF.

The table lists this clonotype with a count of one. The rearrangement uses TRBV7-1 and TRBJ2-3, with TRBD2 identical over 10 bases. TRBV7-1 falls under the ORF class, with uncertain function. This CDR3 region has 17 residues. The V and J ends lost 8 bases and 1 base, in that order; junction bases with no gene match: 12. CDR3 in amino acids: CASRPALAGERTDTQYF. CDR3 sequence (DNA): TGTGCCAGCCGCCCGGCTCTAGCGGGGGAGCGCACAGATACGCAGTATTTT.

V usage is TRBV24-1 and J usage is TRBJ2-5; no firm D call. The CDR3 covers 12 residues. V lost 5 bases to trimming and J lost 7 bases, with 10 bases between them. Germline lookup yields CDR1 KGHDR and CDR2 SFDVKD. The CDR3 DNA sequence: TGTGCCACCAGTGGGATTCGCGGGACCCAGTACTTC. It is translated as CATSGIRGTQYF.

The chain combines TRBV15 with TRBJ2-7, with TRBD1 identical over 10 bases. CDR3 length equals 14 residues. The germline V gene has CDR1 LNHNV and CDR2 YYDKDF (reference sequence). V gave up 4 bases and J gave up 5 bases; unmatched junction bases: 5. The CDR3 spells CATSNRDRGHEQYF. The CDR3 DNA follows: TGTGCCACCAGCAACCGGGACAGGGGCCACGAGCAGTACTTC.

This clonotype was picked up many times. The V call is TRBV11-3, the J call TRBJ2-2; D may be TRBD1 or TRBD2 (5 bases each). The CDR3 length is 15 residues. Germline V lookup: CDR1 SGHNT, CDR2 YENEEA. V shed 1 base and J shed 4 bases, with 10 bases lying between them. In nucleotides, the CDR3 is TGTGCCAGCAGCTTAGGGGGGTCGGGCACCGGGGAGCTGTTTTTT. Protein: CASSLGGSGTGELFF.

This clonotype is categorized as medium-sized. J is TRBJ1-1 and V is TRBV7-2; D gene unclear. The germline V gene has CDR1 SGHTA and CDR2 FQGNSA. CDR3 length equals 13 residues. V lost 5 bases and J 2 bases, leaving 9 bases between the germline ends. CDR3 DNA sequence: TGTGCCAGCAGCCGACGGGGTAACACTGAAGCTTTCTTT. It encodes CASSRRGNTEAFF. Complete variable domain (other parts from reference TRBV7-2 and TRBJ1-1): GAGVSQSPSNKVTEKGKDVELRCDPISGHTALYWYRQSLGQGLEFLIYFQGNSAPDKSGLPSDRFSAERTGGSVSTLTIQRTQQEDSAVYLCASSRRGNTEAFFGQGTRLTVV.

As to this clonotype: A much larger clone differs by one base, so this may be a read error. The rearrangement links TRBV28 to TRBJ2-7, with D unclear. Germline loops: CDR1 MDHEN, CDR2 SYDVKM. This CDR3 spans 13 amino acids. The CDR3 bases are TGTGTCAGCAGTCCTAAAATTGGCCCCTATGAGTACTTC. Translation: CVSSPKIGPYEYF.

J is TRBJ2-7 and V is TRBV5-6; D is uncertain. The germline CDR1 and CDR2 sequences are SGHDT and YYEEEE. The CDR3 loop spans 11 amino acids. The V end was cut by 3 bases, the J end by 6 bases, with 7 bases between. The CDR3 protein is CASSSSSEQYF. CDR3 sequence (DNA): TGTGCCAGCAGCTCTAGTAGCGAGCAGTACTTC. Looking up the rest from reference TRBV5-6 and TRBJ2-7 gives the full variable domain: DAGVTQSPTHLIKTRGQQVTLRCSPKSGHDTVSWYQQALGQGPQFIFQYYEEEERQRGNFPDRFSGHQFPNYSSELNVNALLLGDSALYLCASSSSSEQYFGPGTRLTVT.

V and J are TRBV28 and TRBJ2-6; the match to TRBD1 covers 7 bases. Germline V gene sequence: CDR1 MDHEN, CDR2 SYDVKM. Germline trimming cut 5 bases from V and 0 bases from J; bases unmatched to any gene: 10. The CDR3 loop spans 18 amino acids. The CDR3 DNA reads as TGTGCCAGCAGTCTTTCGGAAGGGGGCCCCTCTGGGGCCAACGTCCTGACTTTC. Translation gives CASSLSEGGPSGANVLTF.

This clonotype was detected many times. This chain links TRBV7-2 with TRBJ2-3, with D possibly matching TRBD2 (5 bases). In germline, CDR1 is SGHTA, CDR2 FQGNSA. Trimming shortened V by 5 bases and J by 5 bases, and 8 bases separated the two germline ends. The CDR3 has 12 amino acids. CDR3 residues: CASSQSGDTQYF. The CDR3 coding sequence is TGTGCCAGCAGCCAGAGCGGAGATACGCAGTATTTT.

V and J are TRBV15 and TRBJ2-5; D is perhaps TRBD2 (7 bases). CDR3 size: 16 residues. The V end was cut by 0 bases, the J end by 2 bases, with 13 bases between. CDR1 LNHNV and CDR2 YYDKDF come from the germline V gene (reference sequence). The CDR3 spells CATSRDGGRGQETQYF. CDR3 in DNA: TGTGCCACCAGCAGAGATGGGGGGAGGGGGCAAGAGACCCAGTACTTC.

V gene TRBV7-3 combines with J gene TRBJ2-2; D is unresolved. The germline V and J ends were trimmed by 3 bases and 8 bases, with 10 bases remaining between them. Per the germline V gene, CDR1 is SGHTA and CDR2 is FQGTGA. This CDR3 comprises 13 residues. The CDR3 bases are TGTGCCAGCAGCTTCCGAGAGTCGGGGGAGCTGTTTTTT. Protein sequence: CASSFRESGELFF. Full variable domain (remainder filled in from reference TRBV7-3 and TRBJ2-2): GAGVSQTPSNKVTEKGKYVELRCDPISGHTALYWYRQSLGQGPEFLIYFQGTGAADDSGLPNDRFFAVRPEGSVSTLKIQRTERGDSAVYLCASSFRESGELFFGEGSRLTVL.

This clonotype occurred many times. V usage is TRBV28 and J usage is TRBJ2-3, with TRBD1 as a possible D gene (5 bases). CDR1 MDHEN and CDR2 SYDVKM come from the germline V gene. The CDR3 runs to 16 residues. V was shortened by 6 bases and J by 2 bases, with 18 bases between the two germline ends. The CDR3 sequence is CASSPLEQASTDTQYF. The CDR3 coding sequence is TGTGCCAGCAGCCCCCTCGAACAGGCCTCCACAGATACGCAGTATTTT.

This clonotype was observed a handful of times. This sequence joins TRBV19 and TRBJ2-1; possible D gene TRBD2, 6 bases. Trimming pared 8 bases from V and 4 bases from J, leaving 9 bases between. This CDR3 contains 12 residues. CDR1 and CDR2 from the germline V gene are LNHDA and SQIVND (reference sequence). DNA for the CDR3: TGTGCCAGTGGGGGGAGGTACAATGAGCAGTTCTTC. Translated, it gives CASGGRYNEQFF.

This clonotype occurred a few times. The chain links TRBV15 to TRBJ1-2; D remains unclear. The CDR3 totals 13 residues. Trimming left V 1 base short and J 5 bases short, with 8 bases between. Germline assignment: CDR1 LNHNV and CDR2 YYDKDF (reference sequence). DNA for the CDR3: TGTGCCACCAGCAGAGGAGGAGGGTATGGCTACACCTTC. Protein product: CATSRGGGYGYTF.

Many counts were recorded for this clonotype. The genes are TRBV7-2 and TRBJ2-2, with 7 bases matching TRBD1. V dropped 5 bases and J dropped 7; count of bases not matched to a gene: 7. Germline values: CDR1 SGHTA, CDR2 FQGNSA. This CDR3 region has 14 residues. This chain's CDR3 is CASSPGQTHGELFF. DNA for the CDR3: TGTGCCAGCAGCCCGGGACAGACTCACGGGGAGCTGTTTTTT.

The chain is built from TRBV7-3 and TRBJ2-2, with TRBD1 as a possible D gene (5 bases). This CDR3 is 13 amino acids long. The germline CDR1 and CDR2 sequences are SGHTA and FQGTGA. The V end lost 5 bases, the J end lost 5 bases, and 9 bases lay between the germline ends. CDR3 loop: CASSPQETGELFF. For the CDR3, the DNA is TGTGCCAGCAGCCCACAGGAAACCGGGGAGCTGTTTTTT. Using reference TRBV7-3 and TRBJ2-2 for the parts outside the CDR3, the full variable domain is GAGVSQTPSNKVTEKGKYVELRCDPISGHTALYWYRQSLGQGPEFLIYFQGTGAADDSGLPNDRFFAVRPEGSVSTLKIQRTERGDSAVYLCASSPQETGELFFGEGSRLTVL.

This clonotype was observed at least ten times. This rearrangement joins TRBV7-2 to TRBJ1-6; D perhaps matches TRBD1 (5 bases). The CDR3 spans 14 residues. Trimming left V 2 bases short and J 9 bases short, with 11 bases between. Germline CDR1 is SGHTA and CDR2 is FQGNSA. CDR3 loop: CASSLIREASPLHF. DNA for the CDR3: TGTGCCAGCAGCTTAATCAGGGAGGCTTCACCCCTCCACTTT.

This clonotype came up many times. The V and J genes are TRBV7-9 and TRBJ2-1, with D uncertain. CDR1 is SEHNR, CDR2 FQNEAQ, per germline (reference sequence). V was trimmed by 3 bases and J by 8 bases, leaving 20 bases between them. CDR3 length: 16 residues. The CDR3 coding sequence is TGTGCCAGCAGCTTGATGGGGTTTGAGACCTCGGATGAGCAGTTCTTC. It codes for CASSLMGFETSDEQFF.

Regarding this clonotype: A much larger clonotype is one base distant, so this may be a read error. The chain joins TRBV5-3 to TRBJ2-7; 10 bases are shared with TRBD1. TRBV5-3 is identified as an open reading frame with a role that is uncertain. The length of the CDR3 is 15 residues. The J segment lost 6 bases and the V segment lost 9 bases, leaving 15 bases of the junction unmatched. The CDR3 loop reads CANSLQGQGIPEQYF. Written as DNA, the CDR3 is TGTGCCAACAGCTTGCAGGGACAGGGGATTCCCGAGCAGTACTTC.

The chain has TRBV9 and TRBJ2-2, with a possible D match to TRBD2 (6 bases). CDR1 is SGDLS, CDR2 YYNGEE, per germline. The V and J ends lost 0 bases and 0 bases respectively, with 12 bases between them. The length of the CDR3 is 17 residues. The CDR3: CASSVDPSASNTGELFF. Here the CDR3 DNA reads TGTGCCAGCAGCGTAGATCCTAGCGCGTCGAACACCGGGGAGCTGTTTTTT.